Listed here is a single TCR beta chain. Participants were aged roughly 18 to 90 years, lived in roughly 25 US areas, and enrolled virtually. Participants were placed into cohorts based on the clinical history they reported. Recovered Cohort 3 donors showed two negative PCRs, clearance, or symptom resolution. Assay used: immunoSEQ multiplex PCR; TCRdb lists only in-frame clones, some missing. This table holds approximately 300,000 clones, roughly nine tenths found once. The sample comes from a study of blood T cell repertoires in COVID-19. Study information: Acute and convalescent COVID-19 specimens originated in the United States, Italy and Spain.

The CDR3 covers 15 residues. Trimming stripped 2 bases from V and 3 bases from J, with 13 bases between. Per the germline V gene, CDR1 is MGHRA and CDR2 is YSYEKL. The chain has TRBV4-1 and TRBJ1-2; TRBD1 is a possible D gene (6 bases). The source is a woman aged 18-30 years who had recovered from COVID-19. The sequenced sample consisted of PBMCs or T cells enriched from blood (not recorded which). CDR3 residues: CASSQNRDSDYGYTF. The CDR3 DNA reads TGCGCCAGCAGCCAAAACAGGGATTCGGACTATGGCTACACCTTC.